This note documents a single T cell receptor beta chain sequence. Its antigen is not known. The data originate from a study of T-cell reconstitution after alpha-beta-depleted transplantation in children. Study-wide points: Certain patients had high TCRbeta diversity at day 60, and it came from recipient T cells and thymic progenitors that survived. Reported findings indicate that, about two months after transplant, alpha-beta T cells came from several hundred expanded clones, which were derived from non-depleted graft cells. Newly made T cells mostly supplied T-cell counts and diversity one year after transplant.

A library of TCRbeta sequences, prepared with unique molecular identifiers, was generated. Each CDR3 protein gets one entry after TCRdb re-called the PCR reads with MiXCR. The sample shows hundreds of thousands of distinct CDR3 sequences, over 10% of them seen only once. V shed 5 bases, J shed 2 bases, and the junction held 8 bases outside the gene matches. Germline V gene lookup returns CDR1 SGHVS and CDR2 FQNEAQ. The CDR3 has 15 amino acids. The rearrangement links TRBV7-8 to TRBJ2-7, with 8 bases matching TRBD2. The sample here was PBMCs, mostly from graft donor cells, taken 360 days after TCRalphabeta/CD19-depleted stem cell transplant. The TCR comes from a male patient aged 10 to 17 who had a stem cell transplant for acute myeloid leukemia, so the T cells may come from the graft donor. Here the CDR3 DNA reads TGTGCCAGCAGCCTCGGGACTAGAAGTACCTACGAGCAGTACTTC. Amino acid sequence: CASSLGTRSTYEQYF.